The 25 T cell receptor beta chains reported below all come from one sample, sequenced in a study of blood T cell repertoires in COVID-19. The method was immunoSEQ multiplex PCR; TCRdb's version includes in-frame clones alone and lacks a portion of them. The data contain about 320,000 clones, around 85% of them singletons. Specimen: PBMCs or T cells enriched from blood (not recorded which). These receptors came from a woman aged 25 to 39 who had been exposed to COVID-19.

The CDR3 nucleotides are TGTGCCAGCAGTTACTCGAGGGGACAGGCCTCTGGAAACACCATATATTTT. It is translated as CASSYSRGQASGNTIYF. The chain employs TRBV6-2 or TRBV6-3 and TRBJ1-3, with TRBD1 matching 8 bases. The trim removed 0 bases at V and 0 bases at J, leaving 4 bases unmatched. The CDR3 is made up of 17 amino acids. Germline loops: CDR1 MNHEY, CDR2 SVGEGT.

This chain links TRBV4-3 with TRBJ2-1, with 7 bases identical to TRBD2. CDR1 and CDR2 from the germline V gene are LGHNA and YSLEER. The CDR3 spans 16 residues. The ends lost 2 bases at V and 4 bases at J; junction bases unmatched: 8. The CDR3 DNA is TGCGCCAGCAGCCAATCTGTGGGGGGGAATTACAATGAGCAGTTCTTC. This gives the protein CASSQSVGGNYNEQFF.

The chain joins TRBV28 to TRBJ1-2, with D maybe TRBD1 (6 bases). The CDR3 spans 14 residues. CDR1 is MDHEN and CDR2 is SYDVKM in the germline V gene. Trimming left V 6 bases short and J 3 bases short, with 14 bases between. CDR3 in DNA: TGTGCCAGCAGCCCATCTAGGACAGACTATGGCTACACCTTC. Translation gives CASSPSRTDYGYTF.

V usage is TRBV9 and J usage is TRBJ2-1; no firm D call. Germline CDR1 and CDR2: SGDLS and YYNGEE. This CDR3 contains 15 residues. V shed 0 bases and J shed 10 bases, with 17 bases lying between them. The CDR3 sequence: CASSVESGGRGEQFF. In nucleotides, the CDR3 is TGTGCCAGCAGCGTAGAGTCAGGTGGGCGTGGAGAGCAGTTCTTC.

In nucleotides, the CDR3 is TGTGCCAGCCATACCCAATCCGGGAAAATTTACGAGCAGTACTTC. Amino acid sequence: CASHTQSGKIYEQYF. V gene TRBV5-4 combines with J gene TRBJ2-7; weak D call: TRBD2 (5 bases). Germline lookup yields CDR1 SGHNT and CDR2 YYREEE (reference sequence). The CDR3 contains 15 residues. V gave up 7 bases and J gave up 4 bases, with 21 bases separating them.

The gene calls are TRBV18 and TRBJ1-1; D remains unclear. This CDR3 has 12 amino acids. Deletions cut 5 bases from V and 1 base from J, with 5 bases between. Germline V lookup: CDR1 KGHSH, CDR2 LQKENI. CDR3 nucleotide sequence: TGTGCCAGCTCAGGCTCGAACACTGAAGCTTTCTTT. Translating gives CASSGSNTEAFF.

V is TRBV19 and J is TRBJ2-1; TRBD2 agrees at 8 bases. Germline CDR1 reads LNHDA; CDR2 reads SQIVND (reference sequence). The CDR3 contains 15 residues. V shed 3 bases, J shed 3 bases, and the junction held 4 bases outside the gene matches. The CDR3 reads CASSMSGSIYNEQFF. The CDR3, as DNA: TGTGCCAGTAGTATGAGCGGGAGTATCTACAATGAGCAGTTCTTC.

This chain links TRBV7-8 with TRBJ2-7, with D perhaps matching TRBD1 (5 bases). Germline V gene data show CDR1 as SGHVS and CDR2 as FQNEAQ. The CDR3 has 13 residues. V lost 5 bases and J lost 1, with 9 bases in between. The CDR3 DNA is TGTGCCAGCAGCCCCGGACAATCCTACGAGCAGTACTTC. This translates into CASSPGQSYEQYF.

The rearrangement joins TRBV30 to TRBJ1-6; D remains unclear. V was cut by 0 bases and J by 10 bases, with 10 bases left in between. There are 13 residues in the CDR3. The germline gives CDR1 GTSNPN, CDR2 SVGIG (reference sequence). CDR3 amino acids: CAWSVERESPLHF. For the CDR3, the DNA is TGTGCCTGGAGTGTAGAGAGGGAATCACCCCTCCACTTT.

The genes are TRBV28 and TRBJ2-1, with D perhaps matching TRBD2 (5 bases). Germline values: CDR1 MDHEN, CDR2 SYDVKM. The V and J ends lost 7 bases and 12 bases respectively, with 16 bases between them. The CDR3 covers 12 residues. The DNA of the CDR3 is TGTGCCAGCAACGTTAAGGGCGGGTCGCAGTTCTTC. Its protein product is CASNVKGGSQFF.

The chain joins TRBV12-3 or TRBV12-4 to TRBJ2-7; D not resolved. V was pared by 6 bases and J by 4 bases, with 13 bases between. The CDR3 runs 13 residues. The CDR3 spells CASRRDSQYEQYF. CDR3 DNA sequence: TGTGCCAGCAGAAGAGACTCCCAATACGAGCAGTACTTC.

The chain links TRBV7-9 to TRBJ1-3; no firm D call. V lost 3 bases and J lost 1, with 7 bases in between. Germline V gives CDR1 SEHNR, CDR2 FQNEAQ (reference sequence). The CDR3 extends over 14 amino acids. CDR3 protein: CASSFTRSGNTIYF. In DNA form, the CDR3 reads TGTGCCAGCAGCTTTACTCGGTCTGGAAACACCATATATTTT.

This chain joins TRBV12-3 or TRBV12-4 and TRBJ1-4, with D possibly TRBD1 on 6 matching bases. The CDR3 is made up of 13 amino acids. V lost 3 bases to trimming and J lost 7 bases, with 9 bases between them. The CDR3 DNA follows: TGTGCCAGCAGTTTCCTAGGGGGTGAAAAACTGTTTTTT. Its translation is CASSFLGGEKLFF.

In its sample, this clone was seen once. The chain couples TRBV9 to TRBJ1-6, with D maybe TRBD1 (6 bases). The CDR3 has 15 amino acids. Germline CDR1 and CDR2: SGDLS and YYNGEE. V was cut by 1 base and J by 10 bases, with 15 bases left in between. The CDR3 protein is CASSVYGTTGSPLHF. DNA of the CDR3: TGTGCCAGCAGCGTATACGGGACAACGGGGTCACCCCTCCACTTT.

This chain links TRBV18 with TRBJ1-6, with 8 bases fitting TRBD1. The CDR3 loop spans 14 amino acids. J gave up 10 bases and V 6 bases, and 8 bases lay outside the gene matches. The V gene's germline CDR1 is KGHSH and CDR2 LQKENI. CDR3 loop: CASSPTGEGSPLHF. The DNA of the CDR3 is TGTGCCAGCTCGCCGACAGGGGAAGGATCACCCCTCCACTTT.

The V and J genes are TRBV27 and TRBJ1-5, with 9 bases identical to TRBD1. The V gene end was trimmed by 5 bases and the J gene end by 4 bases; junction bases not matched to a gene: 3. The V gene's germline CDR1 is MNHEY and CDR2 SMNVEV (reference sequence). The CDR3 has 14 amino acids. The CDR3 reads CASSPGQGNQPQHF. Written as DNA, the CDR3 is TGTGCCAGCAGTCCGGGACAGGGAAATCAGCCCCAGCATTTT.

This clone came up a few times. V and J are TRBV18 and TRBJ1-6; 10 bases are shared with TRBD1. Losses at the gene ends were 3 bases for V and 9 bases for J; bases not matched to a gene: 5. This CDR3 has 15 residues. Germline V gene sequence: CDR1 KGHSH, CDR2 LQKENI. In nucleotides, the CDR3 is TGTGCCAGCTCACCGTCCGGGACAGGGGTTTCACCCCTCCACTTT. Translated, it gives CASSPSGTGVSPLHF.

The V gene is TRBV3-1 (or the pseudogene TRBV3-2), the J gene TRBJ2-7; D gene unclear. Deletions cut 1 base from V and 6 bases from J, with 10 bases between. The CDR3 is 13 amino acids. Germline CDR1 reads LGHDT; CDR2 reads YNNKEL (reference sequence). CDR3 sequence reads: CASSQAPSSEQYF. As DNA, the CDR3 is TGTGCCAGCAGCCAAGCCCCAAGTAGCGAGCAGTACTTC.

The genes are TRBV5-1 and TRBJ2-1; 12 nucleotides match TRBD2. CDR3 length: 14 amino acids. Germline-derived CDR1 and CDR2 are SGHRS and YFSETQ. J was trimmed by 9 bases and V by 4 bases; bases with no gene match: 5. CDR3 loop: CASSPGLAGVEQFF. CDR3 nucleotides: TGCGCCAGCAGCCCGGGACTAGCGGGTGTTGAGCAGTTCTTC.

The CDR3 DNA is TGTGCCAGCAGCTTAGACGGGTTCTCTCGAGAGACCCAGTACTTC. This sequence encodes CASSLDGFSRETQYF. V usage is TRBV11-2 and J usage is TRBJ2-5; D unclear. V lost 0 bases, J lost 4 bases, and 12 bases lay in between. This CDR3 is 15 amino acids long. Germline V gene data show CDR1 as SGHAT and CDR2 as FQNNGV.

The chain links TRBV10-1 to TRBJ2-2; D possibly corresponds to TRBD2 (6 bases). Germline V gene sequence: CDR1 WNHNN, CDR2 SYGVQD (reference sequence). The CDR3 runs 15 residues. Trimming stripped 2 bases from V and 5 bases from J, with 12 bases between. The CDR3 bases are TGCGCCAGCAGTGAGAGAGGGGCGGGGACCGGGGAGCTGTTTTTT. It translates to CASSERGAGTGELFF.

The chain recombines TRBV28 with TRBJ2-7, with D unresolved. This CDR3 comprises 15 residues. Germline V gene lookup returns CDR1 MDHEN and CDR2 SYDVKM. V lost 4 bases and J 3 bases, leaving 16 bases between the germline ends. The CDR3 sequence: CASSSPEPTRYEQYF. CDR3 coding DNA: TGTGCCAGCAGTTCGCCTGAGCCTACCCGCTACGAGCAGTACTTC.

This chain connects TRBV29-1 to TRBJ1-5, with D unclear. Germline loops: CDR1 SQVTM, CDR2 ANQGSEA. V gave up 4 bases and J gave up 0 bases, with 7 bases separating them. The CDR3 loop spans 13 amino acids. The CDR3 sequence is CSVAVNSNQPQHF. The DNA for the CDR3 is TGCAGCGTTGCGGTGAATAGCAATCAGCCCCAGCATTTT.

As concerns this clone: Other DNA sequences of this sample code for an identical CDR3. The chain uses TRBV25-1 and TRBJ1-1; D gene ambiguous. Germline CDR1 is MGHDK and CDR2 is SYGVNS. The CDR3 is 15 residues long. V lost 1 base, J lost 0 bases, and 9 bases lay in between. DNA for the CDR3: TGTGCCAGCAGTGAATTAAGACAAATGAACACTGAAGCTTTCTTT. It yields the protein CASSELRQMNTEAFF.

The chain combines TRBV28 with TRBJ2-3, with 11 bases matching TRBD2. V shed 5 bases, J shed 4 bases, and the junction held 8 bases outside the gene matches. The CDR3 spans 16 residues. Germline V gives CDR1 MDHEN, CDR2 SYDVKM. Here the CDR3 reads CASSPPLAGGADTQYF. CDR3 DNA: TGTGCCAGCAGTCCCCCTCTAGCGGGGGGCGCAGATACGCAGTATTTT.